The 20 T cell receptor beta chains presented below share a single source sample, sequenced in a study of radiotherapy plus CTLA-4 blockade in lung cancer. Clones were read by immunoSEQ multiplex PCR, and TCRdb kept only the in-frame ones, dropping some. The sample carries about 110,000 clones, 81% recorded once. Source: peripheral blood, taken from a patient treated with radiotherapy plus ipilimumab. The receptors here all came from a human donor with non-small cell lung cancer that progressed on radiotherapy plus ipilimumab. Some clones in this sample may be carry-over from other donors' samples.

The V gene is TRBV23-1, the J gene TRBJ1-5, with no clear D. TRBV23-1 is filed as an ORF, its function uncertain. Trimming left V 8 bases short and J 1 base short, with 9 bases between. This CDR3 is 13 amino acids long. The CDR3 region has the DNA TGCGCCAGCCCCCAGCAGAGCAATCAGCCCCAGCATTTT. This translates into CASPQQSNQPQHF.

In DNA form, the CDR3 reads TGTGCCAGCAGCGTAGGGGGACGGGGGAACTATGGCTACACCTTC. Amino acids: CASSVGGRGNYGYTF. J is TRBJ1-2 and V is TRBV9; weak D call: TRBD1 (5 bases). The CDR3 loop spans 15 amino acids. V gave up 0 bases and J gave up 2 bases, with 11 bases separating them. Germline loops: CDR1 SGDLS, CDR2 YYNGEE.

This chain joins TRBV25-1 and TRBJ2-1; D gene uncertain. V was cut by 6 bases and J by 7 bases, with 7 bases left in between. The CDR3 spans 11 residues. Germline CDR1 reads MGHDK; CDR2 reads SYGVNS. The CDR3 bases are TGTGCCAGCAGCCGATGGAATGAGCAGTTCTTC. It encodes CASSRWNEQFF.

The chain joins TRBV5-1 to TRBJ1-3; no firm D call. The germline CDR1 and CDR2 sequences are SGHRS and YFSETQ. V was trimmed by 3 bases and J by 2 bases, leaving 6 bases between them. The CDR3 loop spans 13 amino acids. CDR3 nucleotide sequence: TGCGCCAGCAGCTCTACGACTGGAAACACCATATATTTT. Its translation is CASSSTTGNTIYF.

The chain couples TRBV7-2 to TRBJ2-1; D might be TRBD2 (7 bases). The CDR3 is 15 amino acids. Trimming took off 7 bases at V and 4 bases at J, with 17 bases between the two ends. Germline CDR1 SGHTA, CDR2 FQGNSA. The CDR3: CASTSRGGGYNEQFF. The CDR3 coding sequence is TGTGCCAGCACCTCAAGGGGAGGGGGGTACAATGAGCAGTTCTTC.

V is TRBV7-3 and J is TRBJ2-5, with 7 bases fitting TRBD2. J was trimmed by 5 bases and V by 0 bases; bases with no gene match: 3. The CDR3 length is 14 residues. CDR1 SGHTA and CDR2 FQGTGA come from the germline V gene. CDR3 loop: CASSLTGGTETQYF. The CDR3 DNA sequence: TGTGCCAGCAGCTTAACGGGGGGGACCGAGACCCAGTACTTC.

In DNA, the CDR3 is TGTGCCAGCAGTTTAATCGCTTCTGGGGCCAACGTCCTGACTTTC. Translated, it gives CASSLIASGANVLTF. This chain joins TRBV27 and TRBJ2-6; unclear D gene. The CDR3 covers 15 residues. Germline V gene lookup returns CDR1 MNHEY and CDR2 SMNVEV (reference sequence). Deletions cut 2 bases from V and 1 base from J, with 6 bases between. The full variable domain, its missing parts supplied by reference TRBV27 and TRBJ2-6, is EAQVTQNPRYLITVTGKKLTVTCSQNMNHEYMSWYRQDPGLGLRQIYYSMNVEVTDKGDVPEGYKVSRKEKRNFPLILESPSPNQTSLYFCASSLIASGANVLTFGAGSRLTVL.

This chain links TRBV7-6 with TRBJ1-2; 8 bases agree with TRBD1. With 3 bases clipped from V and 6 bases from J, the junction kept 3 bases outside the gene matches. Germline CDR1 reads SGHVS; CDR2 reads FNYEAQ. The CDR3 is made up of 13 amino acids. The CDR3 region is CASSFRGQDGYTF. As DNA, the CDR3 is TGTGCCAGCAGCTTTCGGGGACAGGATGGCTACACCTTC.

V gene TRBV7-9 combines with J gene TRBJ2-2; 8 bases are shared with TRBD2. The CDR3 runs to 14 residues. After removal of 3 bases from V and 5 bases from J, the junction contained 2 bases not matched to a gene. Per the germline V gene, CDR1 is SEHNR and CDR2 is FQNEAQ (reference sequence). The CDR3 sequence is CASSFSGATGELFF. CDR3 coding DNA: TGTGCCAGCAGCTTTAGCGGGGCGACCGGGGAGCTGTTTTTT.

This chain joins TRBV9 and TRBJ1-2, with 7 bases lining up with TRBD1. The CDR3 contains 14 residues. V lost 4 bases and J lost 4; bases outside the gene matches: 7. The germline V gene encodes CDR1 SGDLS and CDR2 YYNGEE. CDR3 region: CASSPRGEGYGYTF. In DNA, the CDR3 is TGTGCCAGCAGCCCCAGGGGGGAAGGCTATGGCTACACCTTC.

This sequence joins TRBV19 and TRBJ1-1, with D perhaps matching TRBD1 (6 bases). This CDR3 has 14 amino acids. CDR1 is LNHDA, CDR2 SQIVND, per germline (reference sequence). Between the trimmed V and J ends, which lost 7 bases and 5 bases, there was a span of 17 bases. DNA for the CDR3: TGTGCCAGTACCTTTCCCAGGGGTGGGACTGAAGCTTTCTTT. It codes for CASTFPRGGTEAFF.

The rearrangement joins TRBV19 to TRBJ2-5, with TRBD2 matching over 16 bases. Per the germline V gene, CDR1 is LNHDA and CDR2 is SQIVND (reference sequence). V gave up 4 bases and J gave up 5 bases; unmatched junction bases: 7. The CDR3 runs to 17 residues. The CDR3, as DNA: TGTGCCAGTAGTACCCCGGGACTAGCGGGGGGGGCTGAGACCCAGTACTTC. Residues: CASSTPGLAGGAETQYF.

J is TRBJ2-1 and V is TRBV12-5; 8 positions match TRBD2. The length of the CDR3 is 16 residues. Germline-derived CDR1 and CDR2 are LGHNT and FRNRAP. J lost 1 base, V lost 5 bases, and 7 bases had no gene match. The CDR3 region is CASGIQRGGSYNEQFF. CDR3 sequence (DNA): TGTGCTAGTGGTATACAGCGCGGGGGGTCCTACAATGAGCAGTTCTTC. The variable domain in full, completed from reference TRBV12-5 and TRBJ2-1, reads DARVTQTPRHKVTEMGQEVTMRCQPILGHNTVFWYRQTMMQGLELLAYFRNRAPLDDSGMPKDRFSAEMPDATLATLKIQPSEPRDSAVYFCASGIQRGGSYNEQFFGPGTRLTVL.

Only one count was recorded for this clone. The V and J genes are TRBV5-1 and TRBJ2-3; the D gene is possibly TRBD1 (6 bases). Trimming stripped 2 bases from V and 3 bases from J, with 10 bases between. CDR1 is SGHRS, CDR2 YFSETQ, per germline. This CDR3 region has 14 residues. DNA of the CDR3: TGCGCCAGCAGCTTAAGTGGACAGACAGATACGCAGTATTTT. This codes for CASSLSGQTDTQYF.

CDR3 residues: CASRTGMYTGELFF. The CDR3 bases are TGTGCCAGTAGGACAGGGATGTACACCGGGGAGCTGTTTTTT. The chain carries TRBV19 and TRBJ2-2, with TRBD1 matching over 7 bases. The germline gives CDR1 LNHDA, CDR2 SQIVND (reference sequence). The CDR3 has 14 amino acids. V dropped 6 bases and J dropped 3; count of bases not matched to a gene: 4.

The chain couples TRBV6-4 to TRBJ1-1; D unresolved. Trimming took 0 bases from V and 11 from J, leaving 13 bases between them. Per the germline V gene, CDR1 is MRHNA and CDR2 is SNTAGT. The CDR3 is 13 amino acids. The CDR3 DNA reads as TGTGCCAGCAGTGACTCGAGCGGGGTAGCGGCTTTCTTT. This gives the protein CASSDSSGVAAFF.

The J gene is TRBJ2-2, the V gene TRBV11-2, with 10 positions matching TRBD2. The CDR3 is made up of 17 amino acids. V dropped 5 bases and J dropped 5; count of bases not matched to a gene: 11. The germline CDR1 and CDR2 sequences are SGHAT and FQNNGV. The CDR3 DNA reads TGTGCCAGCAGCCGCGGGCCCAAAGCGGGGGGGACCGGGGAGCTGTTTTTT. Translation: CASSRGPKAGGTGELFF.

This clone occurred a few times. V and J are TRBV7-9 and TRBJ1-2; no clear D gene. Germline CDR1 reads SEHNR; CDR2 reads FQNEAQ (reference sequence). Trimming shortened V by 3 bases and J by 10 bases, and 18 bases separated the two germline ends. The CDR3 totals 14 residues. The CDR3 DNA follows: TGTGCCAGCAGCTTGCGCTCTGGTGCGGGGAACTACACCTTC. Encoded protein: CASSLRSGAGNYTF. The whole variable domain, remainder taken from reference TRBV7-9 and TRBJ1-2, is DTGVSQNPRHKITKRGQNVTFRCDPISEHNRLYWYRQTLGQGPEFLTYFQNEAQLEKSRLLSDRFSAERPKGSFSTLEIQRTEQGDSAMYLCASSLRSGAGNYTFGSGTRLTVV.

The chain carries TRBV9 and TRBJ2-5, with 14 nucleotides matching TRBD2. V lost 3 bases, J lost 4 bases, and 8 bases stayed unmatched. The CDR3 runs to 17 residues. Looked up from germline, CDR1 is SGDLS and CDR2 is YYNGEE. DNA of the CDR3: TGTGCCAGCAGCGCGGGACTAGCGGGAGCTCTGGGAGAGACCCAGTACTTC. The encoded protein is CASSAGLAGALGETQYF.

This clone was detected once. This sequence joins TRBV5-6 and TRBJ2-3; D gene unclear. The CDR3 is 15 amino acids. In germline, CDR1 is SGHDT, CDR2 YYEEEE. V lost 0 bases and J 1 base, leaving 9 bases between the germline ends. CDR3 nucleotides: TGTGCCAGCAGCTTGGACACCTCAGGCACAGATACGCAGTATTTT. As protein: CASSLDTSGTDTQYF. The full variable domain, its missing parts supplied by reference TRBV5-6 and TRBJ2-3, is DAGVTQSPTHLIKTRGQQVTLRCSPKSGHDTVSWYQQALGQGPQFIFQYYEEEERQRGNFPDRFSGHQFPNYSSELNVNALLLGDSALYLCASSLDTSGTDTQYFGPGTRLTVL.